These T cell receptor beta chains were read from a single sample in a study of cytomegalovirus exposure and HLA in healthy donors. Some clones are missing from TCRdb's copy, which holds only in-frame ones; the method was immunoSEQ multiplex PCR. Of some 120,000 clones in the sample, roughly 70% were seen once. The source material was PBMCs. Receptor source: a woman in her 40s in good health and CMV-seropositive. CDR3s include the opening cysteine and the closing phenylalanine or tryptophan. D genes are given only for firm matches. Where a row states a size, it is once, few, many or the class of an expanded clone; other rows omit it.

D	size	V	J	DNA	CDR3
TRBD1	.	TRBV6-5	TRBJ2-7	TGTGCCAGCAGTCCGACAGGGTTCCACGAGCAGTACTTC	CASSPTGFHEQYF
TRBD2	.	TRBV6-6	TRBJ2-1	TGTGCCAGCTCGTCCACCCGAGCGGGGGCTTACAATGAGCAGTTCTTC	CASSSTRAGAYNEQFF
.	.	TRBV6-1	TRBJ2-7	TGTGCCAGCAGCCCGGGCTCCTACGAGCAGTACTTC	CASSPGSYEQYF
TRBD1	.	TRBV19	TRBJ1-2	TGTGCCAGTAGTATCTCCGGACAGGGGGCTGGCTACACCTTC	CASSISGQGAGYTF
.	.	TRBV6-1	TRBJ1-2	TGTGCCAGCAGCCGATCCAGTGATTCTAACTATGGCTACACCTTC	CASSRSSDSNYGYTF
TRBD2	few	TRBV7-2	TRBJ2-3	TGTGCCAGCAGCCGTTTTGGCGGGAGGGCCGCCGGCACAGATACGCAGTATTTT	CASSRFGGRAAGTDTQYF
TRBD1	.	TRBV19	TRBJ1-1	TGTGCCAGTACCGTGGACAGGAGCACTGAAGCTTTCTTT	CASTVDRSTEAFF
TRBD1	.	TRBV7-9	TRBJ2-5	TGTGCCAGCAGCTTAGAAGAGTGGACAGGGATAGGCCATCAAGAGACCCAGTACTTC	CASSLEEWTGIGHQETQYF
.	.	TRBV27	TRBJ2-4	TGTGCCAGCAGTGGGGAAACAGGGCTCCAAAACATTCAGTACTTC	CASSGETGLQNIQYF
.	.	TRBV28	TRBJ2-7	TGTGCCAGCAGTTCCCAGCGGGCTGTCGACGAGCAGTACTTC	CASSSQRAVDEQYF
TRBD1	.	TRBV28	TRBJ1-4	TGTGCCAGCGGGGACAGGGCGAATGAAAAACTGTTTTTT	CASGDRANEKLFF
TRBD1	.	TRBV6-5	TRBJ1-2	TGTGCCAGCAGAAGGACAGGGGAGGGCTACACCTTC	CASRRTGEGYTF
.	.	TRBV7-2	TRBJ1-2	TGTGCCAGCAGCAGCAGGGGTTATGGCTACACCTTC	CASSSRGYGYTF
.	.	TRBV6-5	TRBJ2-5	TGTGCCAGCAGCCATAGACAGACCCAAGAGACCCAGTACTTC	CASSHRQTQETQYF
.	.	TRBV5-6	TRBJ2-1	TGTGCCAGCAGCTACGACATGTACAATGAGCAGTTCTTC	CASSYDMYNEQFF
.	.	TRBV6-5	TRBJ2-7	TGTGCCAGCAGTCACAGGGACGAGCAGTACTTC	CASSHRDEQYF
TRBD1	.	TRBV10-3	TRBJ1-1	TGTGCCATCAGTGACTCTCTCACAGGGGTGGGCACTGAAGCTTTCTTT	CAISDSLTGVGTEAFF
.	.	TRBV7-9	TRBJ2-7	TGTGCCAGCAGCTTAGTCGGCGAGCAGTACTTC	CASSLVGEQYF
.	.	TRBV7-2	TRBJ1-6	TGTGCCAGCAGCTTCCCGGGGAATTCACCCCTCCACTTT	CASSFPGNSPLHF
.	few	TRBV29-1	TRBJ1-1	TGCAGCGTTGCATACAAAAAACCTCACAGGGTTACTGAAGCTTTCTTT	CSVAYKKPHRVTEAFF
TRBD1	.	TRBV14	TRBJ2-7	TGTGCCAGCAGCGGCGGGACAGGGGCCGTTTACGAGCAGTACTTC	CASSGGTGAVYEQYF
TRBD1	once	TRBV18	TRBJ2-7	TGTGCCAGCTCACCAGGACAGGGACGCCACGAGCAGTACTTC	CASSPGQGRHEQYF
TRBD2	.	TRBV7-2	TRBJ2-5	TGTGCCAGCAGCTTCCAAGCGGGGGAGGCGGAGACCCAGTACTTC	CASSFQAGEAETQYF
.	.	TRBV6-5	TRBJ2-3	TGTGCCAGCAGCCCTTTCACTGTGGGCACAGATACGCAGTATTTT	CASSPFTVGTDTQYF
.	.	TRBV10-3	TRBJ2-3	TGTGCCATCAGCGAGGGGCCCTTCACAGATACGCAGTATTTT	CAISEGPFTDTQYF
TRBD2	few	TRBV6-4	TRBJ2-1	TGTGCCAGCAGTGACTCGGCGGGAGGAACTGATGAGCAGTTCTTC	CASSDSAGGTDEQFF
TRBD2	.	TRBV7-2	TRBJ2-7	TGTGCCAGCAGCTTAGGGGGAGGGCCCTACGAGCAGTACTTC	CASSLGGGPYEQYF
TRBD1	.	TRBV10-3	TRBJ2-7	TGTGCCATCAGCCCAGGGACAGGGGCCCCTTACGAGCAGTACTTC	CAISPGTGAPYEQYF
.	.	TRBV7-2	TRBJ1-2	TGTGCCAGCAGCTTAGAAGCAGGAGGTGGCTACACCTTC	CASSLEAGGGYTF
.	.	TRBV18	TRBJ2-7	TGTGCCAGCTCACCCCCCGCGGACATTTACGAGCAGTACTTC	CASSPPADIYEQYF
TRBD1	once	TRBV18	TRBJ2-5	TGTGCCAGCTCACCACGGACAGGGGGTCAAGAGACCCAGTACTTC	CASSPRTGGQETQYF
TRBD2	.	TRBV5-1	TRBJ2-1	TGCGCCAGCAGCTCAGCGGGGGCCTACAATGAGCAGTTCTTC	CASSSAGAYNEQFF
TRBD2	few	TRBV5-1	TRBJ2-7	TGCGCCAGCAGCAAAGGACTAGCGGGAGGTTACGAGCAGTACTTC	CASSKGLAGGYEQYF
.	.	TRBV30	TRBJ1-4	TGTGCCTGGAGCCCCAAACGGTTTGAGAGTGAAAAACTGTTTTTT	CAWSPKRFESEKLFF
TRBD2	.	TRBV5-1	TRBJ2-5	TGCGCCAGCAGCTCTAGCGGGACCCCCAAGGAGACCCAGTACTTC	CASSSSGTPKETQYF
.	.	TRBV7-6	TRBJ1-1	TGTGCCAGCAGCGCCTCGGAGGCGAACACTGAAGCTTTCTTT	CASSASEANTEAFF
.	few	TRBV28	TRBJ2-7	TGTGCCAGCAGAATCACACAGGGCTGGTACGAGCAGTACTTC	CASRITQGWYEQYF
.	.	TRBV5-6	TRBJ2-1	TGTGCCAGCAGCTTAACAGGGATCTGGGCCAGCGAGCAGTTCTTC	CASSLTGIWASEQFF
TRBD1	.	TRBV10-3	TRBJ1-1	TGTGCCATCAGTGAGTCCCACAGGGGTCGCACTGAAGCTTTCTTT	CAISESHRGRTEAFF
.	.	TRBV7-9	TRBJ1-2	TGTGCCAGCAGCTTAGGCGGGGGCCAGGGGTATGGTTACACCTTC	CASSLGGGQGYGYTF
TRBD2	.	TRBV7-3	TRBJ2-5	TGTGCCAGCAGCCCCGGGGGTAGCGGGGGTTCTCGGGAGACCCAGTACTTC	CASSPGGSGGSRETQYF
TRBD1	.	TRBV25-1	TRBJ2-2	TGTGCCAGCAGTGGATATCAGGGGGCCACCGGGGAGCTGTTTTTT	CASSGYQGATGELFF
TRBD2	.	TRBV29-1	TRBJ2-7	TGCAGCGTGTTAGCGGGAGGTCGAGAGCAGTACTTC	CSVLAGGREQYF
.	.	TRBV28	TRBJ1-1	TGTGCCAGCAGTTTATTGGGGAGCACTGAAGCTTTCTTT	CASSLLGSTEAFF
TRBD1	.	TRBV7-9	TRBJ1-2	TGTGCCAGCAGCTTATTGGGGGACAGGGACTATGGCTACACCTTC	CASSLLGDRDYGYTF
.	.	TRBV23-1	TRBJ2-7	TGCGCCAGCAGTCACCTACTGACAGGCTACGAGCAGTACTTC	CASSHLLTGYEQYF
TRBD2	.	TRBV4-3	TRBJ2-1	TGCGCCAGCAGCCAAGAAGTAGCGGGCGGTTACAATGAGCAGTTCTTC	CASSQEVAGGYNEQFF
TRBD1	.	TRBV7-9	TRBJ1-2	TGTGCCAGCAGCTTAGGAGGACAGGATCATTATGGCTACACCTTC	CASSLGGQDHYGYTF